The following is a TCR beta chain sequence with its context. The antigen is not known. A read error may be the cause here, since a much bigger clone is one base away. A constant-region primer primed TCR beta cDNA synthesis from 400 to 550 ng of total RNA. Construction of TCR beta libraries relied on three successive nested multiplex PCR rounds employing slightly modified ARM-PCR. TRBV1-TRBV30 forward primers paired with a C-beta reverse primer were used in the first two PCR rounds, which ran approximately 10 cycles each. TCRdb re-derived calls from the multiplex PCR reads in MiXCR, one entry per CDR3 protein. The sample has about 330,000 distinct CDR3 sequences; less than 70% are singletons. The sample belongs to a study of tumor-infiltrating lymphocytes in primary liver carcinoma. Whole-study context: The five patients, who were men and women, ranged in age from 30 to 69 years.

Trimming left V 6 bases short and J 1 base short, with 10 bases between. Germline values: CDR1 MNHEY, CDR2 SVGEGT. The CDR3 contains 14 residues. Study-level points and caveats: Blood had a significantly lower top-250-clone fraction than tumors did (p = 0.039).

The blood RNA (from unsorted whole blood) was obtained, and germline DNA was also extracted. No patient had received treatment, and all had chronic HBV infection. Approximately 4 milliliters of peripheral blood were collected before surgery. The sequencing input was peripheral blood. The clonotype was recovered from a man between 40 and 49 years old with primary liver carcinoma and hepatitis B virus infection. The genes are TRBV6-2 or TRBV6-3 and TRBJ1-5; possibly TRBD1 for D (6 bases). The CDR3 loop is CASRQGFSNQPQHF. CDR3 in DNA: TGTGCCAGCAGACAGGGTTTCAGCAATCAGCCCCAGCATTTT.